These 16 T cell receptor beta chains share one sample of origin, sequenced in a study of regulatory T cells in long-lasting Graves disease. Sample time point: newly diagnosed GD, antithyroid drugs for less than 3 months. TCR sequences were obtained from RNA taken from PBMCs. The authors built TCR beta libraries using iRepertoire HTBI primers and Arm-PCR of CDR3 regions. TCRdb called the multiplex PCR reads again in MiXCR, with one record for every CDR3 protein. Among hundreds of thousands of distinct CDR3 sequences listed, approximately 12% were seen once. Another study also made use of these data, one on T cells in Graves' hyperthyroidism and ophthalmopathy.

Material: peripheral blood mononuclear cells (PBMCs), obtained at new diagnosis, from a patient treated with antithyroid drugs. These receptors were taken from a man aged 30 to 45 with Graves disease.

There are many counts of this clonotype. The chain is built from TRBV6-1 and TRBJ1-1; a weak D match, TRBD1 (6 bases). V lost 6 bases and J 6 bases, leaving 20 bases between the germline ends. The V gene's germline CDR1 is MNHNS and CDR2 SASEGT. The CDR3 sequence is 15 residues long. The DNA for the CDR3 is TGTGCCAGCAGACCCATGTACAGGGATCCGGCTGAAGCTTTCTTT. This sequence encodes CASRPMYRDPAEAFF.

This clonotype was detected many times. The chain employs TRBV6-1 and TRBJ2-7; unclear D gene. The ends were cut back, 5 bases at V and 2 bases at J, with 13 bases in the middle. The CDR3 extends over 14 amino acids. Per germline, CDR1 MNHNS and CDR2 SASEGT. DNA for the CDR3: TGTGCCAGCAGTCCCTTCCGCGGCACCTACGAGCAGTACTTC. It encodes CASSPFRGTYEQYF.

This clonotype appeared many times. The chain combines TRBV27 with TRBJ2-1, with no clear D. The V end lost 6 bases, the J end lost 9 bases, and 24 bases lay between the germline ends. The CDR3 totals 16 residues. In germline, CDR1 is MNHEY, CDR2 SMNVEV (reference sequence). CDR3 amino acids: CASRPSTVVAPPEQFF. The CDR3 DNA reads as TGTGCCAGCAGGCCCTCTACGGTTGTAGCTCCCCCTGAGCAGTTCTTC.

This clonotype showed up many times. V gene TRBV6-2 or TRBV6-3 combines with J gene TRBJ1-1; D possibly corresponds to TRBD1 (5 bases). This CDR3 region has 13 residues. The ends were cut back, 4 bases at V and 4 bases at J, with 10 bases in the middle. CDR1 and CDR2 (germline): MNHEY, SVGEGT. CDR3 bases: TGTGCCAGCAGTTTTACGGGGGTCACTGAAGCTTTCTTT. Translation: CASSFTGVTEAFF.

This clonotype has at least ten counts. The chain uses TRBV12-3 or TRBV12-4 and TRBJ2-1, with D perhaps matching TRBD1 (5 bases). The V and J ends lost 5 bases and 5 bases respectively, with 16 bases between them. The CDR3 is 15 amino acids. The CDR3 nucleotides are TGTGCCAGCAGTCCCCGCCCCAGGGTGAACAATGAGCAGTTCTTC. It encodes CASSPRPRVNNEQFF.

This clonotype was seen a few times. The rearrangement joins TRBV12-5 to TRBJ2-7, with 10 bases lining up with TRBD1. Germline trimming cut 0 bases from V and 7 bases from J; bases unmatched to any gene: 9. There are 16 residues in the CDR3. Germline values: CDR1 LGHNT, CDR2 FRNRAP. CDR3 residues: CASGLVNRDRGREQYF. Written as DNA, the CDR3 is TGTGCTAGTGGTTTGGTAAATCGAGACAGGGGGCGTGAGCAGTACTTC.

The sample holds many counts of this clonotype. The chain has TRBV12-3 or TRBV12-4 and TRBJ2-5; 8 positions agree with TRBD1. V lost 6 bases, J lost 5 bases, and 8 bases stayed unmatched. This CDR3 comprises 14 residues. CDR3 sequence reads: CASSDLQGDETQYF. In nucleotides, the CDR3 is TGTGCCAGCAGCGATCTACAGGGGGACGAGACCCAGTACTTC.

This clonotype was counted between two and nine times. The chain recombines TRBV27 with TRBJ1-6; D may be TRBD1 (5 bases). The CDR3 sequence is 16 residues long. V was trimmed by 9 bases and J by 7 bases, leaving 22 bases between them. Germline CDR1 and CDR2: MNHEY and SMNVEV (reference sequence). As DNA, the CDR3 is TGTGCCAGTAGAACATTCCTCCGCAGGGACAATTCACCCCTCCACTTT. It codes for CASRTFLRRDNSPLHF.

This clonotype was picked up many times. The chain employs TRBV30 and TRBJ1-2, with unresolved D. In germline, CDR1 is GTSNPN, CDR2 SVGIG (reference sequence). The CDR3 totals 10 residues. The V and J ends lost 1 base and 9 bases respectively, with 6 bases between them. CDR3 nucleotide sequence: TGTGCCTGGAGTGAGTTGAGCTACACCTTC. It yields the protein CAWSELSYTF.

As regards this clonotype: A much larger clone lies one base from this, so it may be a read error. This chain uses TRBV29-1 with TRBJ2-1; 9 bases line up with TRBD2. Near its end, the DNA agrees better with TRBJ2-3, so the J call may be wrong. CDR1 is SQVTM and CDR2 is ANQGSEA in the germline V gene. This CDR3 region has 19 residues. Here the CDR3 reads CSVDPIGSSGRISTGTQYF. The CDR3, as DNA: TGCAGCGTTGACCCGATAGGGAGTAGCGGGAGAATAAGCACAGGTACGCAGTATTTT.

This clonotype was observed at least ten times. The rearrangement joins TRBV5-1 to TRBJ1-2; D perhaps matches TRBD1 (6 bases). Trimming removed 0 bases at V and 4 bases at J, with 16 bases between. The germline V gene has CDR1 SGHRS and CDR2 YFSETQ. This CDR3 comprises 16 residues. CDR3 sequence reads: CASSLGNNRAGYGYTF. CDR3 nucleotide sequence: TGCGCCAGCAGCTTGGGTAACAACAGGGCTGGCTATGGCTACACCTTC.

This clonotype was seen ten or more times. The chain is built from TRBV14 and TRBJ2-3; 9 bases align to TRBD1. With V trimmed by 7 bases and J by 3 bases, 8 bases remained unmatched. There are 15 residues in the CDR3. Germline CDR1 reads SGHDN; CDR2 reads FVKESK. This CDR3 is CASTVTGGFTDTQYF. DNA for the CDR3: TGTGCCAGCACCGTGACAGGGGGATTTACAGATACGCAGTATTTT.

The gene calls are TRBV5-5 and TRBJ2-7; D is ambiguous. Germline CDR1 is SGHKS and CDR2 is YYEKEE (reference sequence). Trimming shortened V by 3 bases and J by 5 bases, and 6 bases separated the two germline ends. CDR3 length: 11 residues. In DNA form, the CDR3 reads TGTGCCAGCAGCTCCTACGACGAGCAGTACTTC. Amino acids: CASSSYDEQYF.

The chain couples TRBV3-1 to TRBJ1-3; unclear D gene. The CDR3 runs to 16 residues. Per germline, CDR1 LGHDT and CDR2 YNNKEL (reference sequence). The germline V and J ends were trimmed by 4 bases and 0 bases, with 13 bases remaining between them. The CDR3 DNA reads as TGTGCCAGCAGCCGGTCCCTTGCGCGCTCTGGAAACACCATATATTTT. Its protein product is CASSRSLARSGNTIYF.

This clonotype was seen a handful of times. V is TRBV7-2 and J is TRBJ2-2, with 9 positions matching TRBD2. Germline CDR1 reads SGHTA; CDR2 reads FQGNSA. The V gene end was trimmed by 5 bases and the J gene end by 6 bases; junction bases not matched to a gene: 7. The CDR3 has 15 residues. The CDR3 sequence is CASSPSGRRAGELFF. CDR3 DNA: TGTGCCAGCAGCCCCAGCGGGAGGAGGGCCGGGGAGCTGTTTTTT.

This clonotype occurred many times. V is TRBV7-2 and J is TRBJ2-2; possible D gene TRBD2, 6 bases. Deletions cut 3 bases from V and 1 base from J, with 9 bases between. The V gene's germline CDR1 is SGHTA and CDR2 FQGNSA. The CDR3 has 15 residues. This CDR3 reads CASSFGGRNTGELFF. The CDR3 bases are TGTGCCAGCAGCTTCGGGGGTAGGAACACCGGGGAGCTGTTTTTT.